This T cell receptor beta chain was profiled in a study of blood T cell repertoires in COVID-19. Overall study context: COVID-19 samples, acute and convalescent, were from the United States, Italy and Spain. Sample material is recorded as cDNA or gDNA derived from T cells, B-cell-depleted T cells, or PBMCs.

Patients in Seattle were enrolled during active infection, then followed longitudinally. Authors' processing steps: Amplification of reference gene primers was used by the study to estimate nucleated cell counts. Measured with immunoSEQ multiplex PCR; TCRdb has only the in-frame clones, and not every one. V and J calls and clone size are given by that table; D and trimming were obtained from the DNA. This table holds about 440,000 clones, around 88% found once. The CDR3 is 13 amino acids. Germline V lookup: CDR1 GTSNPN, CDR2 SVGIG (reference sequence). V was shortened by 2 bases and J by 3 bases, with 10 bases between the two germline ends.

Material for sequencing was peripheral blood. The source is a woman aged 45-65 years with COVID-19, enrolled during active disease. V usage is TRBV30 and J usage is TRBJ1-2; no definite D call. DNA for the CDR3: TGTGCCTGGAGTTACGGGGTAGACTATGGCTACACCTTC. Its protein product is CAWSYGVDYGYTF.